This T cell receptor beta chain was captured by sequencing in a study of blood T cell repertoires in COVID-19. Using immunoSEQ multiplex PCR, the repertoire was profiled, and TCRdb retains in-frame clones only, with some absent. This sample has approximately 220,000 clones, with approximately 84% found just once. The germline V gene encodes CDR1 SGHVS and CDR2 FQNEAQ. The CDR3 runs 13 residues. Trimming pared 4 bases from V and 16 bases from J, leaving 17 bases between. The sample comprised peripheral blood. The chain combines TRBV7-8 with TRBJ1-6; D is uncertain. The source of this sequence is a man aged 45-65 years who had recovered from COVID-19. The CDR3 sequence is CASSSDGGYRLHF. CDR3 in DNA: TGTGCCAGCAGCTCCGATGGCGGGTACCGGCTCCACTTT.